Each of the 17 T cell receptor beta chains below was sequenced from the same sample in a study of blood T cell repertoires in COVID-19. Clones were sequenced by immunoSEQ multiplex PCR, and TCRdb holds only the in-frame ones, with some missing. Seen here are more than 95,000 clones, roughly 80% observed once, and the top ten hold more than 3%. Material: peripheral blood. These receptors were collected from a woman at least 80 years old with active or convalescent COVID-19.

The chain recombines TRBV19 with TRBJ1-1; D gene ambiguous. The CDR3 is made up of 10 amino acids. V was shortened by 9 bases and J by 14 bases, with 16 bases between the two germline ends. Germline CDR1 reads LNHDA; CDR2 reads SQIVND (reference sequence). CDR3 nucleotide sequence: TGTGCCAGGAGGGCTTGGCCATGCTTCTTT. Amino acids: CARRAWPCFF.

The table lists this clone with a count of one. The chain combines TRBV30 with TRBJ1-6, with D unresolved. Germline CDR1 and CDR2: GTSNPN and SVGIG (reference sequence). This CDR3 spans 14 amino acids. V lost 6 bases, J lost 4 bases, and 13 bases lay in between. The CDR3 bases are TGTGCCTGTTCCTCGCCGGGATATAATTCACCCCTCCACTTT. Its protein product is CACSSPGYNSPLHF.

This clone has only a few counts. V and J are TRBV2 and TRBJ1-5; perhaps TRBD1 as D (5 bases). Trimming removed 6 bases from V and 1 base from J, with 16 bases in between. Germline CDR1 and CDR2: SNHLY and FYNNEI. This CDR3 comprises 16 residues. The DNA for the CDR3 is TGTGCCAGCAGGGGGGGTCCGGGAGGGAGCAATCAGCCCCAGCATTTT. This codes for CASRGGPGGSNQPQHF. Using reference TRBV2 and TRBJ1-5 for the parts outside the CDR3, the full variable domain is EPEVTQTPSHQVTQMGQEVILRCVPISNHLYFYWYRQILGQKVEFLVSFYNNEISEKSEIFDDQFSVERPDGSNFTLKIRSTKLEDSAMYFCASRGGPGGSNQPQHFGDGTRLSIL.

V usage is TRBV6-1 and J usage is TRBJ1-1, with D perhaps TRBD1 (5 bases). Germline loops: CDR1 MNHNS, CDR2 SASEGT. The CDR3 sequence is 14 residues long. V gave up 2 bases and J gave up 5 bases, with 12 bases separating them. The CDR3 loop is CASSERWEGTEAFF. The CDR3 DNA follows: TGTGCCAGCAGTGAACGATGGGAGGGGACTGAAGCTTTCTTT.

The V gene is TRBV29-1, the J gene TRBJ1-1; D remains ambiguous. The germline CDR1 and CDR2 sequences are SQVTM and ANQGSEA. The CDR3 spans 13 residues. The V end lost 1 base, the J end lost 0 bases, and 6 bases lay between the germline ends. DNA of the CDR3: TGCAGCGTTGAAGGCAGGTTGAACACTGAAGCTTTCTTT. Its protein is CSVEGRLNTEAFF. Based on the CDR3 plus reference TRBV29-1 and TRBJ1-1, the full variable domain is SAVISQKPSRDICQRGTSLTIQCQVDSQVTMMFWYRQQPGQSLTLIATANQGSEATYESGFVIDKFPISRPNLTFSTLTVSNMSPEDSSIYLCSVEGRLNTEAFFGQGTRLTVV.

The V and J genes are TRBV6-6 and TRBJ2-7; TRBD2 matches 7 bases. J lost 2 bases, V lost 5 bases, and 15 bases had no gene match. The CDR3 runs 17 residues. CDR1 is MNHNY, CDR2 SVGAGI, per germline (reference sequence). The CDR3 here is CASSPPGGHGIPYEQYF. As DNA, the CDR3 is TGTGCCAGCAGTCCCCCGGGAGGCCATGGAATCCCCTACGAGCAGTACTTC.

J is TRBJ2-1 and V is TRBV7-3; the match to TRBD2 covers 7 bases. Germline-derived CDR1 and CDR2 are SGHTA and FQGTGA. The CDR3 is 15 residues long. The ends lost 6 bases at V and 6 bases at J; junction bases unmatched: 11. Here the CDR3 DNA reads TGTGCCAGCAGTTTTTTGGCGGGAGTAGGCAATGAGCAGTTCTTC. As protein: CASSFLAGVGNEQFF.

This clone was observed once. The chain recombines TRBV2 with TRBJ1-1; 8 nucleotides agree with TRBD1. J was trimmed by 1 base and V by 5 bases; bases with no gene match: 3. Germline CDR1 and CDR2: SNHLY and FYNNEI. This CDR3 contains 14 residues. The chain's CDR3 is CASSYRGRNTEAFF. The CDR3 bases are TGTGCCAGCAGTTACAGGGGGAGGAACACTGAAGCTTTCTTT.

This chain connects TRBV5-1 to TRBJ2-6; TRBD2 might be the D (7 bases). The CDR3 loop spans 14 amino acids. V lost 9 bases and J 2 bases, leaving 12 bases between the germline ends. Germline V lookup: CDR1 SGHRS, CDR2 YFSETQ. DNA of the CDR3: TGCGCCACCCGGGGGGCGGCTGGGGCCAACGTCCTGACTTTC. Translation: CATRGAAGANVLTF.

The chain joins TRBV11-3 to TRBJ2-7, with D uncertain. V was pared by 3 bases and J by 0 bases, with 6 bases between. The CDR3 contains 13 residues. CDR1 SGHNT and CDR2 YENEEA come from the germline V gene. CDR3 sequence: CASSFLGSYEQYF. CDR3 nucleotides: TGTGCCAGCAGCTTCCTAGGCTCCTACGAGCAGTACTTC.

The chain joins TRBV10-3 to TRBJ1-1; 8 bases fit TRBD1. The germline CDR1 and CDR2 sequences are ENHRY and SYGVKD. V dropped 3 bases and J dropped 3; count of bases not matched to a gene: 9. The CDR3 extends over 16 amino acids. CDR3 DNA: TGTGCCATCAGTGACTTCGGGACAGGCAGTGACACTGAAGCTTTCTTT. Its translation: CAISDFGTGSDTEAFF.

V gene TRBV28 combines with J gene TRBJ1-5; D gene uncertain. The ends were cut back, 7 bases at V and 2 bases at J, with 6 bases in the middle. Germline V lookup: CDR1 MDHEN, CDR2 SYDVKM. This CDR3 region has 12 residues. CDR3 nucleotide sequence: TGTGCCAGCACGAGTGGCAATCAGCCCCAGCATTTT. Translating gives CASTSGNQPQHF.

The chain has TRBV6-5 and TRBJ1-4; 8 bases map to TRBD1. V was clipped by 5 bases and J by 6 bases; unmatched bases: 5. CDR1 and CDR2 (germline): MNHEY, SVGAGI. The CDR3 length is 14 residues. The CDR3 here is CASSPTGVYEKLFF. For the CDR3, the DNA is TGTGCCAGCAGTCCGACAGGGGTCTATGAAAAACTGTTTTTT.

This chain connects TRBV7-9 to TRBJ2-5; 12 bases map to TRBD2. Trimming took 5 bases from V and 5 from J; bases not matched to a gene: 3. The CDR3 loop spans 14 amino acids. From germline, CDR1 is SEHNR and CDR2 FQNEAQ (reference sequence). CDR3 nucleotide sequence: TGTGCCAGCAGCGCGACTAGCGGGAGTGAGACCCAGTACTTC. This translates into CASSATSGSETQYF.

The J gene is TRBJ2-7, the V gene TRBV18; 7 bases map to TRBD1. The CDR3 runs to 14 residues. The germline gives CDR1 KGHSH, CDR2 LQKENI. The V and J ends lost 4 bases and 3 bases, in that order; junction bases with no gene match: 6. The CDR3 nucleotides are TGTGCCAGCTCACTCGGGACAGCGAACTACGAGCAGTACTTC. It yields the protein CASSLGTANYEQYF.

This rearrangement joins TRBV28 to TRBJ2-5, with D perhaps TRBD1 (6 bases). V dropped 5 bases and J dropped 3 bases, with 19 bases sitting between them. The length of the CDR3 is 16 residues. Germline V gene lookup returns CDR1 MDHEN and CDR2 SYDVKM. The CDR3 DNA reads TGTGCCAGCAGTGCCCACTTCGACAGGCCTAAAGAGACCCAGTACTTC. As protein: CASSAHFDRPKETQYF.

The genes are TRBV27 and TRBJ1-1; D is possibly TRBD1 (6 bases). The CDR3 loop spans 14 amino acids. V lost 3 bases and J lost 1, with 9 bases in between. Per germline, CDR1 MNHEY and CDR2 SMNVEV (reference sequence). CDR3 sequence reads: CASSFQGRNTEAFF. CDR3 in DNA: TGTGCCAGCAGTTTCCAGGGGAGGAACACTGAAGCTTTCTTT.